Sequencing of this TCR beta chain was carried out in a study of T cell responses to AZD1222 COVID-19 vaccine. Overall study context: Second-dose intervals near 4 or 12 weeks were combined.

Points from the study as a whole: Vaccine-related CD4 TCRs covered spike, predominating at 160-218 and 743-854.

Sequencing was performed with immunoSEQ multiplex PCR; in TCRdb, only in-frame clones are kept and a portion is missing. The sample records 120,000 or so clones, approximately 89% being singletons. J lost 6 bases, V lost 4 bases, and 7 bases had no gene match. This CDR3 has 14 residues. Germline V lookup: CDR1 SGHRS, CDR2 YFSETQ. As regards this clone: The antigen is unknown.

The sequenced sample was peripheral blood, obtained on day 0 of AZD1222 vaccination. This TCR was recovered from an adult in good health. The genes are TRBV5-1 and TRBJ2-1; TRBD1 matches at 7 bases. CDR3 DNA sequence: TGCGCCAGCAGCATCGGGACAGTCTCCAATGAGCAGTTCTTC. Translation: CASSIGTVSNEQFF.